The 28 T cell receptor beta chains below come from one sample, sequenced in a study of T cells after posttransplantation cyclophosphamide. The repertoire was sequenced with immunoSEQ multiplex PCR; TCRdb's copy has only in-frame clones and lacks some. Of approximately 26,000 clones in the sample, roughly 88% were seen once. The specimen sequenced was PBMCs. The receptors shown here come from a middle-aged man.

This clone has only one observation. V is TRBV5-1 and J is TRBJ2-7, with TRBD1 identical over 8 bases. V shed 4 bases and J 9 bases; nucleotides not matched to a gene: 12. Germline CDR1 SGHRS, CDR2 YFSETQ. The CDR3 loop spans 14 amino acids. CDR3 in amino acids: CASSTGQVPIGQYF. The CDR3 nucleotides are TGCGCCAGCAGCACGGGACAGGTCCCTATCGGGCAGTACTTC.

This rearrangement joins TRBV7-8 to TRBJ2-1, with D unresolved. The CDR3 consists of 13 residues. V lost 2 bases and J 4 bases, leaving 6 bases between the germline ends. Germline V lookup: CDR1 SGHVS, CDR2 FQNEAQ. Here the CDR3 DNA reads TGTGCCAGCAGCTTACCGGAGTACAATGAGCAGTTCTTC. Translated, it gives CASSLPEYNEQFF.

Here the CDR3 DNA reads TGTGCCAGCAGCTTTTCAACAGGGGAAACGCAGTATTTT. Protein: CASSFSTGETQYF. The chain is built from TRBV7-2 and TRBJ2-3, with 7 nucleotides matching TRBD1. Germline CDR1 is SGHTA and CDR2 is FQGNSA. This CDR3 region has 13 residues. V lost 3 bases and J lost 9; bases outside the gene matches: 6.

The V and J genes are TRBV7-8 and TRBJ2-2; 12 positions agree with TRBD2. After removal of 5 bases from V and 0 bases from J, the junction contained 4 bases not matched to a gene. The length of the CDR3 is 17 residues. The germline V gene has CDR1 SGHVS and CDR2 FQNEAQ. In nucleotides, the CDR3 is TGTGCCAGCAGCCCGCGGACTAGCGGGGCGAACACCGGGGAGCTGTTTTTT. Its protein is CASSPRTSGANTGELFF.

The chain has TRBV5-1 and TRBJ2-3; the D gene is possibly TRBD1 (5 bases). This CDR3 contains 15 residues. V was cut by 4 bases and J by 0 bases, with 12 bases left in between. The germline gives CDR1 SGHRS, CDR2 YFSETQ. CDR3 loop: CASSIPQASTDTQYF. The CDR3 nucleotides read TGCGCCAGCAGCATCCCACAGGCCAGCACAGATACGCAGTATTTT. The full variable domain, in which reference TRBV5-1 and TRBJ2-3 provide the parts outside the CDR3, is KAGVTQTPRYLIKTRGQQVTLSCSPISGHRSVSWYQQTPGQGLQFLFEYFSETQRNKGNFPGRFSGRQFSNSRSEMNVSTLELGDSALYLCASSIPQASTDTQYFGPGTRLTVL.

The chain recombines TRBV2 with TRBJ2-7; 8 nucleotides align to TRBD2. CDR1 is SNHLY and CDR2 is FYNNEI in the germline V gene. With V trimmed by 6 bases and J by 6 bases, 4 bases remained unmatched. The CDR3 spans 12 residues. The CDR3 spells CASSGGAGEQYF. The DNA of the CDR3 is TGTGCCAGCAGCGGGGGGGCCGGCGAGCAGTACTTC.

Comment on this clone: One end of the junction does not line up with germline, which may come from a read error. The chain combines TRBV11-3 with TRBJ2-2; 8 nucleotides match TRBD1. Germline V lookup: CDR1 SGHNT, CDR2 YENEEA. The CDR3 has 16 amino acids. The CDR3 loop reads CASSLDQGQGAGELFF. The CDR3 coding sequence is TGTGCTAGCAGCTTAGATCAAGGACAGGGTGCCGGGGAGCTGTTTTTT.

A few counts support this clone. CDR3 in DNA: TGTGCCAGCAGCTTAGGACAGTCCGGCTACACCTTC. As protein: CASSLGQSGYTF. This chain joins TRBV11-2 and TRBJ1-2; tentatively, D is TRBD1 (5 bases). Germline V lookup: CDR1 SGHAT, CDR2 FQNNGV. This CDR3 comprises 12 residues. V lost 1 base to trimming and J lost 8 bases, with 8 bases between them. Looking up the rest from reference TRBV11-2 and TRBJ1-2 gives the full variable domain: EAGVAQSPRYKIIEKRQSVAFWCNPISGHATLYWYQQILGQGPKLLIQFQNNGVVDDSQLPKDRFSAERLKGVDSTLKIQPAKLEDSAVYLCASSLGQSGYTFGSGTRLTVV.

V usage is TRBV6-1 and J usage is TRBJ2-3; D remains ambiguous. Germline CDR1 reads MNHNS; CDR2 reads SASEGT. V was clipped by 4 bases and J by 1 base, with 9 bases between them. The CDR3 runs 14 residues. The CDR3 here is CASSVERRTDTQYF. The CDR3 DNA reads as TGTGCCAGCAGTGTGGAGAGACGCACAGATACGCAGTATTTT.

This chain uses TRBV25-1 with TRBJ2-7, with TRBD2 as a possible D gene (6 bases). The CDR3 is 14 residues long. Trimming took 8 bases from V and 0 from J, leaving 14 bases between them. CDR1 is MGHDK, CDR2 SYGVNS, per germline. As DNA, the CDR3 is TGTGCCAGCTTAGGGACTGTGAACTCCTACGAGCAGTACTTC. Amino acids: CASLGTVNSYEQYF.

Here the CDR3 DNA reads TGTGCCAGCAGTGGGGGCCCGGGCACCGGGGAGCTGTTTTTT. Amino acids: CASSGGPGTGELFF. V and J are TRBV2 and TRBJ2-2; a possible D gene is TRBD1 (5 bases). The CDR3 length is 14 residues. The V end was cut by 4 bases, the J end by 4 bases, with 10 bases between. Germline-derived CDR1 and CDR2 are SNHLY and FYNNEI. Supplemented by reference TRBV2 and TRBJ2-2, the full variable domain reads EPEVTQTPSHQVTQMGQEVILRCVPISNHLYFYWYRQILGQKVEFLVSFYNNEISEKSEIFDDQFSVERPDGSNFTLKIRSTKLEDSAMYFCASSGGPGTGELFFGEGSRLTVL.

With respect to this clone: Other DNA sequences in this specimen translate into the identical CDR3. The chain joins TRBV7-9 to TRBJ1-2, with 7 positions matching TRBD1. Germline-derived CDR1 and CDR2 are SEHNR and FQNEAQ (reference sequence). Trimming took 4 bases from V and 8 from J; bases not matched to a gene: 16. CDR3 size: 16 residues. CDR3 protein: CASSYYETGRPKGYTF. The CDR3 DNA sequence: TGTGCCAGCAGCTATTATGAGACAGGGCGTCCGAAAGGCTACACCTTC.

The rearrangement uses TRBV18 and TRBJ2-2; 7 bases match TRBD1. Trimming removed 8 bases from V and 3 bases from J; junction bases left unmatched: 6. CDR1 is KGHSH and CDR2 is LQKENI in the germline V gene. The CDR3 has 14 residues. The CDR3 loop is CASRTGVDTGELFF. The CDR3, as DNA: TGTGCCAGCCGCACAGGGGTCGACACCGGGGAGCTGTTTTTT.

J is TRBJ2-2 and V is TRBV19; possibly TRBD2 for D (6 bases). V lost 3 bases and J 6 bases, leaving 8 bases between the germline ends. The CDR3 spans 13 residues. Germline values: CDR1 LNHDA, CDR2 SQIVND (reference sequence). CDR3 region: CASSMWEAGELFF. The CDR3 nucleotides read TGTGCCAGTAGTATGTGGGAGGCCGGGGAGCTGTTTTTT.

J is TRBJ1-5 and V is TRBV5-8; D may be TRBD1 (6 bases). Germline CDR1 and CDR2: SGHTS and YDEGEE. V was cut by 3 bases and J by 7 bases, with 11 bases left in between. This CDR3 has 13 residues. The CDR3 reads CASSSGGWQPQHF. The CDR3 DNA sequence: TGTGCCAGCAGCTCGGGGGGCTGGCAGCCCCAGCATTTT.

In DNA, the CDR3 is TGTGCCAGTAGTATAAGGGGGGGCAGCCTGAAGAATACGCAGTATTTT. It is translated as CASSIRGGSLKNTQYF. The chain combines TRBV19 with TRBJ2-3; possible D gene TRBD2, 7 bases. Trimming shortened V by 2 bases and J by 7 bases, and 19 bases separated the two germline ends. Looked up from germline, CDR1 is LNHDA and CDR2 is SQIVND (reference sequence). The CDR3 is 16 residues long.

The chain combines TRBV6-5 with TRBJ2-2; 13 bases map to TRBD2. This CDR3 is 16 amino acids long. Trimming took 0 bases from V and 5 from J; bases not matched to a gene: 0. Germline CDR1 is MNHEY and CDR2 is SVGAGI. CDR3 in amino acids: CASSYSTSGRTGELFF. In DNA, the CDR3 is TGTGCCAGCAGTTACTCGACTAGCGGGAGGACCGGGGAGCTGTTTTTT.

The V and J genes are TRBV30 and TRBJ2-1, with 8 bases lining up with TRBD2. The germline V gene has CDR1 GTSNPN and CDR2 SVGIG (reference sequence). This CDR3 contains 15 residues. The trim removed 3 bases at V and 6 bases at J, leaving 10 bases unmatched. CDR3 DNA: TGTGCCTGGAGATATGTAGCGGGACCCTCCAATGAGCAGTTCTTC. Its translation: CAWRYVAGPSNEQFF.

The chain uses TRBV6-5 and TRBJ1-1, with D tentatively TRBD1 (6 bases). CDR3 length: 13 residues. V shed 6 bases and J shed 1 base, with 9 bases lying between them. Germline V gene lookup returns CDR1 MNHEY and CDR2 SVGAGI. The CDR3 spells CASSRTANTEAFF. The CDR3 DNA follows: TGTGCCAGCAGCCGGACAGCGAACACTGAAGCTTTCTTT.

This clone was seen only once. The chain joins TRBV19 to TRBJ1-1, with D perhaps matching TRBD1 (6 bases). The CDR3 covers 16 residues. Germline CDR1 reads LNHDA; CDR2 reads SQIVND (reference sequence). With 2 bases removed from V and 5 bases from J, the gap between germline ends came to 18 bases. CDR3 in amino acids: CASSITPGGGGTEAFF. The CDR3 DNA is TGTGCCAGTAGTATAACCCCGGGGGGGGGCGGGACTGAAGCTTTCTTT.

The chain recombines TRBV7-9 with TRBJ1-2; 8 bases line up with TRBD1. Trimming cost V 1 base and J 11 bases; bases outside gene matches: 3. The germline V gene encodes CDR1 SEHNR and CDR2 FQNEAQ (reference sequence). The CDR3 is made up of 12 amino acids. The CDR3, as DNA: TGTGCCAGCAGCTTAGAAACAGGGGGGTACACCTTC. It yields the protein CASSLETGGYTF.

The V gene is TRBV5-6, the J gene TRBJ2-5; 10 positions agree with TRBD1. CDR1 SGHDT and CDR2 YYEEEE come from the germline V gene. The length of the CDR3 is 14 residues. The V and J ends lost 2 bases and 4 bases, in that order; junction bases with no gene match: 2. The CDR3 bases are TGTGCCAGCAGCTTTTGGGACAGGGGAGAGACCCAGTACTTC. Residues: CASSFWDRGETQYF.

J is TRBJ2-1 and V is TRBV28; 8 bases match TRBD2. This CDR3 has 18 residues. Germline lookup yields CDR1 MDHEN and CDR2 SYDVKM. Trimming cost V 3 bases and J 9 bases; bases outside gene matches: 19. The CDR3 spells CASSFLTGTRRRGVEQFF. CDR3 nucleotides: TGTGCCAGCAGTTTCTTGACCGGGACTAGAAGGAGGGGCGTTGAGCAGTTCTTC.

This chain joins TRBV18 and TRBJ2-1; D ambiguous. The V end was cut by 4 bases, the J end by 0 bases, with 7 bases between. From germline, CDR1 is KGHSH and CDR2 LQKENI. There are 14 residues in the CDR3. The CDR3 bases are TGTGCCAGCTCACAAATCAGCTCCTACAATGAGCAGTTCTTC. Protein product: CASSQISSYNEQFF.

To note about this clone: The germline gene is not matched at one end of the junction; a read error may be the cause. The rearrangement uses TRBV7-7 and TRBJ2-2; 9 positions agree with TRBD2. The V gene's germline CDR1 is SSHAT and CDR2 FNYEAQ (reference sequence). This CDR3 contains 16 residues. CDR3 coding DNA: TGTGCTAGCAGCTTACAGCTAGCGGGAAAAACCGGGGAGCTGTTTTTT. This gives the protein CASSLQLAGKTGELFF.

This chain connects TRBV7-3 to TRBJ2-1; 7 bases line up with TRBD1. The CDR3 covers 15 residues. Trimming removed 3 bases from V and 3 bases from J; junction bases left unmatched: 5. Looked up from germline, CDR1 is SGHTA and CDR2 is FQGTGA. The CDR3 protein is CASSFTGDSYNEQFF. CDR3 in DNA: TGTGCCAGCAGCTTCACCGGGGACAGCTACAATGAGCAGTTCTTC.

This clone was seen once. The chain carries TRBV19 and TRBJ1-1, with a tentative D call TRBD1 (6 bases). Trimming shortened V by 3 bases and J by 7 bases, and 21 bases separated the two germline ends. This CDR3 has 16 amino acids. The germline V gene has CDR1 LNHDA and CDR2 SQIVND (reference sequence). DNA of the CDR3: TGTGCCAGTAGTATGTTGCAGGGCCAGGGGTTGGGTGAAGCTTTCTTT. Translation: CASSMLQGQGLGEAFF.

V usage is TRBV29-1 and J usage is TRBJ1-1; D might be TRBD1 (5 bases). This CDR3 comprises 11 residues. V dropped 7 bases and J dropped 3 bases, with 9 bases sitting between them. Germline-derived CDR1 and CDR2 are SQVTM and ANQGSEA. CDR3 bases: TGCAGCGGCGGGACGGACACTGAAGCTTTCTTT. It yields the protein CSGGTDTEAFF.